This is a list of T cell receptor beta chains from one sample in a study of blood T cell repertoires in COVID-19. TCRdb keeps only in-frame clones here, not all; method: immunoSEQ multiplex PCR. Of 150,000 to 180,000 clones listed, roughly four fifths are singletons. The sequenced sample was peripheral blood. Receptors were obtained from a woman in her fifties or sixties with COVID-19, enrolled during active disease. Each CDR3 is given with its conserved first and last residue. The D gene is left open where the match is weak. Where a row states a size, it is once, few, many or the class of an expanded clone; other rows omit it.

CDR3 DNA: TGTGCCAGTAGCAAAAATAAGCGCTCCGAAAAACTGTTTTTT
CDR3 protein: CASSKNKRSEKLFF
J gene: TRBJ1-4
clone size: NA
D gene: NA
V gene: TRBV19

CDR3 DNA: TGCGCCAGCAGTGAGTCCCCCAGAAACTATGGCTACACCTTC
CDR3 protein: CASSESPRNYGYTF
J gene: TRBJ1-2
clone size: NA
D gene: NA
V gene: TRBV10-2

CDR3 DNA: TGTGCCAGCAGCCACACCAGGGTGCGAAATTCACCCCTCCACTTT
CDR3 protein: CASSHTRVRNSPLHF
J gene: TRBJ1-6
clone size: NA
D gene: NA
V gene: TRBV11-1

CDR3 DNA: TGTGCCAGTAGTACCAGGGGGCCTCCTTCTGAAAAACTGTTTTTT
CDR3 protein: CASSTRGPPSEKLFF
J gene: TRBJ1-4
clone size: NA
D gene: TRBD1
V gene: TRBV19

CDR3 DNA: TGTGCCAGTATGGGGGGGATCTCCTACAATGAGCAGTTCTTC
CDR3 protein: CASMGGISYNEQFF
J gene: TRBJ2-1
clone size: NA
D gene: TRBD2
V gene: TRBV19

CDR3 DNA: TGCGCCAGCAGCTTGAGGGGACAGGGGAGTGGAAACACCATATATTTT
CDR3 protein: CASSLRGQGSGNTIYF
J gene: TRBJ1-3
clone size: NA
D gene: TRBD1
V gene: TRBV5-1

CDR3 DNA: TGTGCCAGCAGGGAACTAGCGGGAGACTGGGAGACCCAGTACTTC
CDR3 protein: CASRELAGDWETQYF
J gene: TRBJ2-5
clone size: NA
D gene: TRBD2
V gene: TRBV3-1/TRBV3-2

CDR3 DNA: TGTGCCAGCAGCTCGGACAGCTCCTACGAGCAGTACTTC
CDR3 protein: CASSSDSSYEQYF
J gene: TRBJ2-7
clone size: few
D gene: NA
V gene: TRBV11-2

CDR3 DNA: TGTGCCAGCAGTTCCCCTAGTTGGACAGGGACCGGGGCCAACGTCCTGACTTTC
CDR3 protein: CASSSPSWTGTGANVLTF
J gene: TRBJ2-6
clone size: NA
D gene: TRBD1
V gene: TRBV27

CDR3 DNA: TGTGCCAGCAGTTTAGCCGGTTCCTATGGCTACACCTTC
CDR3 protein: CASSLAGSYGYTF
J gene: TRBJ1-2
clone size: NA
D gene: NA
V gene: TRBV27

CDR3 DNA: TGTGCCAGCAGCTACAGGGTTGATGGAAACACCATATATTTT
CDR3 protein: CASSYRVDGNTIYF
J gene: TRBJ1-3
clone size: NA
D gene: NA
V gene: TRBV7-9

CDR3 DNA: TGTGCCAGCAGCCCTTCAGGGGATCAGCCCCAGCATTTT
CDR3 protein: CASSPSGDQPQHF
J gene: TRBJ1-5
clone size: NA
D gene: NA
V gene: TRBV11-2

CDR3 DNA: TGTGCCAGCAGCTTGCTCTCTGGGACAGGCAATCAGCCCCAGCATTTT
CDR3 protein: CASSLLSGTGNQPQHF
J gene: TRBJ1-5
clone size: NA
D gene: TRBD1
V gene: TRBV5-5

CDR3 DNA: TGTGCCAGCAGCTTAATAGCGTGGGATGAGCAGTTCTTC
CDR3 protein: CASSLIAWDEQFF
J gene: TRBJ2-1
clone size: NA
D gene: NA
V gene: TRBV13

CDR3 DNA: TGTGCCAGCAGCTTTGTGGGGGCCCAAGAGACCCAGTACTTC
CDR3 protein: CASSFVGAQETQYF
J gene: TRBJ2-5
clone size: few
D gene: NA
V gene: TRBV7-2

CDR3 DNA: TGTGCCAGCAGCGTAGGGGGGGCTAGCGGGAGCTACGAGCAGTACTTC
CDR3 protein: CASSVGGASGSYEQYF
J gene: TRBJ2-7
clone size: NA
D gene: TRBD2
V gene: TRBV9

CDR3 DNA: TGCGCCAGCAGCTCCGATGGACAGACTAACTATGGCTACACCTTC
CDR3 protein: CASSSDGQTNYGYTF
J gene: TRBJ1-2
clone size: NA
D gene: NA
V gene: TRBV5-1

CDR3 DNA: TGTGCCAGCAGCTCCCGACAGTCAACCTCCTACAATGAGCAGTTCTTC
CDR3 protein: CASSSRQSTSYNEQFF
J gene: TRBJ2-1
clone size: NA
D gene: NA
V gene: TRBV7-9

CDR3 DNA: TGTGCCAGCTCACCGAGACAGGGTGAGACCCAGTACTTC
CDR3 protein: CASSPRQGETQYF
J gene: TRBJ2-5
clone size: NA
D gene: TRBD1
V gene: TRBV18

CDR3 DNA: TGTGCTAGTGGTTTGGGGACAGTCCTGCCCCACAATGAGCAGTTCTTC
CDR3 protein: CASGLGTVLPHNEQFF
J gene: TRBJ2-1
clone size: NA
D gene: NA
V gene: TRBV12-5

CDR3 DNA: TGTGCCAGCAGTTTACCCCAGGTCACAGATACGCAGTATTTT
CDR3 protein: CASSLPQVTDTQYF
J gene: TRBJ2-3
clone size: NA
D gene: NA
V gene: TRBV28

CDR3 DNA: TGTGCCATCAGTGAATCAGGAGGCTCTGGAAACACCATATATTTT
CDR3 protein: CAISESGGSGNTIYF
J gene: TRBJ1-3
clone size: once
D gene: NA
V gene: TRBV10-3

CDR3 DNA: TGTGCCAGCAGCGAACTGACAGGGTACAATGAGCAGTTCTTC
CDR3 protein: CASSELTGYNEQFF
J gene: TRBJ2-1
clone size: NA
D gene: TRBD1
V gene: TRBV9

CDR3 DNA: TGTGCCAGCAGCGTATTGGGAGCTGAGCAGTTCTTC
CDR3 protein: CASSVLGAEQFF
J gene: TRBJ2-1
clone size: NA
D gene: NA
V gene: TRBV9

CDR3 DNA: TGTGCCAGCTCACTCGAGACAGGCTACACCGGGGAGCTGTTTTTT
CDR3 protein: CASSLETGYTGELFF
J gene: TRBJ2-2
clone size: NA
D gene: NA
V gene: TRBV18

CDR3 DNA: TGTGCCAGCAGTCCCCAGGGGAGGAACACCGGGGAGCTGTTTTTT
CDR3 protein: CASSPQGRNTGELFF
J gene: TRBJ2-2
clone size: NA
D gene: NA
V gene: TRBV27

CDR3 DNA: TGCGCCAGCAGCAATCTAGCGGGAGGAGAGACCCAGTACTTC
CDR3 protein: CASSNLAGGETQYF
J gene: TRBJ2-5
clone size: NA
D gene: TRBD2
V gene: TRBV5-1

CDR3 DNA: TGTGCCAGCAGCCCCCCGCCCAAGGGGGTCATGCGGACCGGGGAGCTGTTTTTT
CDR3 protein: CASSPPPKGVMRTGELFF
J gene: TRBJ2-2
clone size: NA
D gene: NA
V gene: TRBV14

CDR3 DNA: TGTGCCAGCAGTGCACAGTCCTACGAGCAGTACTTC
CDR3 protein: CASSAQSYEQYF
J gene: TRBJ2-7
clone size: NA
D gene: NA
V gene: TRBV2

CDR3 DNA: TGCAGCTCTAGTAGCGGGACAGATACGCAGTATTTT
CDR3 protein: CSSSSGTDTQYF
J gene: TRBJ2-3
clone size: NA
D gene: TRBD2
V gene: TRBV29-1

CDR3 DNA: TGTGCCAGCAGTCCTGGCGACAGGCCCAATCAGCCCCAGCATTTT
CDR3 protein: CASSPGDRPNQPQHF
J gene: TRBJ1-5
clone size: NA
D gene: NA
V gene: TRBV11-2